The present entry profiles one T cell receptor (beta chain) with its context. The CDR3 spans 15 residues. The germline V gene has CDR1 MNHEY and CDR2 SVGAGI. J lost 1 base, V lost 5 bases, and 2 bases had no gene match. In the authors' workflow: Amplification with reference gene primers provided the estimates of nucleated cell counts. Sequencing was performed with immunoSEQ multiplex PCR; in TCRdb, only in-frame clones are kept and a portion is missing. That table supplies the V and J calls and clone size; D and trimming were determined from the DNA. The table lists more than 85,000 clones, more than 90% of them singletons. The data originate from a study of blood T cell repertoires in COVID-19. Study-wide context: From the United States, Italy and Spain came samples of acute and convalescent COVID-19.

The chain employs TRBV6-5 and TRBJ1-5; 10 positions match TRBD1. The clonotype comes from a man between 18 and 35 years old with acute or convalescent COVID-19. The material sequenced was peripheral blood. The CDR3 spells CASSRTGGSNQPQHF. CDR3 bases: TGTGCCAGCAGTCGGACAGGGGGAAGCAATCAGCCCCAGCATTTT.